Each of the 15 T cell receptor beta chains below was sequenced from the same sample in a study of blood T cell repertoires in COVID-19. Repertoires were generated with immunoSEQ multiplex PCR, while TCRdb's copy carries only in-frame clones and drops some. This table has about 150,000 clones, around 91% appearing once. Sequenced input: peripheral blood. Receptors originate from a man aged 18 to 30 with COVID-19, enrolled during active disease.

The DNA of the CDR3 is TGTGCCAGCTCACCCCCGACTAGCGGGAGAAAGAGTGAGCAGTTCTTC. Translating gives CASSPPTSGRKSEQFF. The V gene is TRBV18, the J gene TRBJ2-1; 12 positions agree with TRBD2. Germline CDR1 reads KGHSH; CDR2 reads LQKENI. V shed 3 bases, J shed 9 bases, and the junction held 9 bases outside the gene matches. This CDR3 has 16 amino acids.

The chain joins TRBV4-1 to TRBJ2-5; D may be TRBD1 (5 bases). Trimming took off 8 bases at V and 1 base at J, with 17 bases between the two ends. CDR3 length: 15 amino acids. Germline values: CDR1 MGHRA, CDR2 YSYEKL. CDR3 bases: TGCGCCAGCCGACCCCTGGGGCAGGGCCAAGAGACCCAGTACTTC. Translation: CASRPLGQGQETQYF.

This clone was seen a single time. V gene TRBV5-1 combines with J gene TRBJ1-2, with D uncertain. Germline V CDR1 and CDR2: SGHRS, YFSETQ. The CDR3 extends over 16 amino acids. V lost 5 bases to trimming and J lost 2 bases, with 19 bases between them. Written as DNA, the CDR3 is TGCGCCAGCAGACGCGAACGGGAACCGAAGAACTATGGCTACACCTTC. It codes for CASRREREPKNYGYTF.

The gene calls are TRBV11-2 and TRBJ2-3; TRBD2 is a possible D gene (5 bases). Between the trimmed V and J ends, which lost 4 bases and 7 bases, there was a span of 9 bases. The CDR3 is 12 residues long. Per the germline V gene, CDR1 is SGHAT and CDR2 is FQNNGV. The CDR3 DNA reads TGTGCCAGCAGCTCGAACGGGAATACGCAGTATTTT. Protein sequence: CASSSNGNTQYF.

This clone occurred once. One junction end disagrees with the germline gene, perhaps due to a read error. V gene TRBV14 combines with J gene TRBJ2-1, with 8 bases fitting TRBD1. Germline-derived CDR1 and CDR2 are SGHDN and FVKESK. The length of the CDR3 is 14 residues. CDR3: CASSRTGPYNEQFF. DNA of the CDR3: TGTGCCAGTAGCCGGACAGGGCCTTACAATGAGCAGTTCTTC.

The V gene is TRBV5-1, the J gene TRBJ2-5, with TRBD1 matching 10 bases. The CDR3 is 14 amino acids. V was clipped by 4 bases and J by 4 bases; unmatched bases: 4. From germline, CDR1 is SGHRS and CDR2 YFSETQ. The CDR3 protein is CASSLGQGGETQYF. CDR3 bases: TGCGCCAGCAGCCTAGGACAGGGGGGAGAGACCCAGTACTTC. The full variable domain, its missing parts supplied by reference TRBV5-1 and TRBJ2-5, is KAGVTQTPRYLIKTRGQQVTLSCSPISGHRSVSWYQQTPGQGLQFLFEYFSETQRNKGNFPGRFSGRQFSNSRSEMNVSTLELGDSALYLCASSLGQGGETQYFGPGTRLLVL.

The V and J genes are TRBV10-3 and TRBJ2-3, with TRBD2 matching over 7 bases. The trim removed 0 bases at V and 2 bases at J, leaving 8 bases unmatched. Germline assignment: CDR1 ENHRY and CDR2 SYGVKD. The CDR3 is made up of 17 amino acids. The CDR3 region is CAISESVRDYITDTQYF. The CDR3 DNA is TGTGCCATCAGTGAGTCAGTCCGGGACTACATCACAGATACGCAGTATTTT.

The chain is built from TRBV7-2 and TRBJ2-7; 7 bases line up with TRBD1. J gave up 3 bases and V 3 bases, and 8 bases lay outside the gene matches. This CDR3 has 15 residues. Germline-derived CDR1 and CDR2 are SGHTA and FQGNSA. CDR3 sequence: CASSFSGTAFYEQYF. DNA for the CDR3: TGTGCCAGCAGCTTCTCCGGGACAGCCTTCTACGAGCAGTACTTC.

The chain combines TRBV5-1 with TRBJ1-6; D remains unclear. The germline CDR1 and CDR2 sequences are SGHRS and YFSETQ. The CDR3 consists of 15 residues. Trimming pared 0 bases from V and 7 bases from J, leaving 11 bases between. The CDR3 coding sequence is TGCGCCAGCAGCTTGGCAGACTCCCGAAATTCACCCCTCCACTTT. Translated, it gives CASSLADSRNSPLHF.

The chain uses TRBV7-9 and TRBJ2-1, with TRBD2 identical over 15 bases. This CDR3 is 16 amino acids long. Germline lookup yields CDR1 SEHNR and CDR2 FQNEAQ (reference sequence). With V trimmed by 3 bases and J by 7 bases, 4 bases remained unmatched. CDR3 coding DNA: TGTGCCAGCAGCTTCGGACTAGCGGGAGGGCCAAATGAGCAGTTCTTC. Encoded protein: CASSFGLAGGPNEQFF.

The chain carries TRBV5-4 and TRBJ1-2; 8 bases match TRBD1. The V gene's germline CDR1 is SGHNT and CDR2 YYREEE (reference sequence). This CDR3 has 14 amino acids. The junction had 6 bases not matched to a gene; V was cut back by 6 bases and J by 2 bases. The CDR3 sequence: CASTRTGRNYGYTF. Written as DNA, the CDR3 is TGTGCCAGCACCCGGACAGGGAGGAACTATGGCTACACCTTC.

The chain couples TRBV5-1 to TRBJ2-7, with a possible D match to TRBD2 (5 bases). The CDR3 is 18 amino acids. Germline V gene sequence: CDR1 SGHRS, CDR2 YFSETQ. V lost 1 base and J 4 bases, leaving 24 bases between the germline ends. CDR3 sequence (DNA): TGCGCCAGCAGCTTGCTTGGATGGGTACGGCGAGGGTCGTACGAGCAGTACTTC. Protein sequence: CASSLLGWVRRGSYEQYF.

The rearrangement uses TRBV3-1 (or the pseudogene TRBV3-2) and TRBJ1-1; D is possibly TRBD1 (6 bases). The germline V gene encodes CDR1 LGHDT and CDR2 YNNKEL (reference sequence). The CDR3 is 15 residues long. Trimming stripped 4 bases from V and 0 bases from J, with 12 bases between. CDR3 sequence: CASSPHRALNTEAFF. The CDR3 coding sequence is TGTGCCAGCAGCCCCCACAGGGCACTGAACACTGAAGCTTTCTTT.

V usage is TRBV27 and J usage is TRBJ2-2, with a weak D call TRBD2 (6 bases). The V and J ends lost 7 bases and 2 bases respectively, with 11 bases between them. CDR1 is MNHEY, CDR2 SMNVEV, per germline (reference sequence). This CDR3 comprises 14 residues. CDR3 loop: CASTPGLNTGELFF. CDR3 DNA: TGTGCCAGCACTCCGGGACTCAACACCGGGGAGCTGTTTTTT.

V gene TRBV27 combines with J gene TRBJ2-7, with TRBD1 matching 11 bases. The CDR3 covers 17 residues. CDR1 and CDR2 (germline): MNHEY, SMNVEV (reference sequence). The V segment lost 0 bases and the J segment 6 bases; nucleotides outside the gene matches: 10. CDR3 bases: TGTGCCAGCAGTTTATCGTGGGACAGGGGGAAGAAACGCGAGCAGTACTTC. Protein product: CASSLSWDRGKKREQYF.